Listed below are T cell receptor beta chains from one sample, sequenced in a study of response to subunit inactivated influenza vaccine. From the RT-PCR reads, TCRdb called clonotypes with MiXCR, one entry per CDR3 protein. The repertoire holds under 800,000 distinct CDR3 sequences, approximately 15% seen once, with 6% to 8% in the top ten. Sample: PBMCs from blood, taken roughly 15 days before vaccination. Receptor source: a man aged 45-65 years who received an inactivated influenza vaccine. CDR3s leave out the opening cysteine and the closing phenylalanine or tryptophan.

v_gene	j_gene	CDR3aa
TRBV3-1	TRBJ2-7	ASSQDVVGGEQY
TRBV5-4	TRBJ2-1	ASSSSGGAANEQF
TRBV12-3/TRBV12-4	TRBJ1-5	ASSFQGAQPQH
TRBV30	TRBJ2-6	AWRYSGANVLT
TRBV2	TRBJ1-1	ASNIAAANTEAF
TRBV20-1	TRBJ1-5	SALPGGNQPQH
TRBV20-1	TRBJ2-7	SAKGLAGGPLAYEQY
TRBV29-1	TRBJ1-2	TVGGDLAGYT
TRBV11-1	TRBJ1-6	ASSAMISGGRSYNSPLH
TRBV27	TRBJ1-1	ASSLSGGTEAF
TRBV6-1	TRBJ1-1	ASSPGTGLKGTEAF
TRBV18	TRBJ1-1	ASSPVRVGTEAF
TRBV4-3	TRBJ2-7	ASSQDLVRTSGYEQY
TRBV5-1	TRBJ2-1	ASSLVVGSSYNEQF
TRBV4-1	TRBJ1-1	ASSQEPGTNTEAF
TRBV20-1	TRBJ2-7	SARQAMAYEQY